A selection of T cell receptor beta chains follows, all from one sample in a study of blood T cell repertoires in COVID-19. TCRdb's copy holds only in-frame clones and misses some; the assay was immunoSEQ multiplex PCR. The sample has fewer than 200,000 clones; 89% are singletons. Sequencing used peripheral blood. These receptor sequences come from a man aged 18 to 30 who had recovered from COVID-19. The CDR3 runs from the conserved cysteine through the conserved F or W. D genes are given only for firm matches. The size entry is marked missing in some rows and otherwise reads once, few, many or a size class.

clone_size | d_call | j_call | v_call | cdr3_nt | cdr3_aa
NA | TRBD2 | TRBJ2-1 | TRBV11-3 | TGTGCCAGCACCCCGGGACTAGGTGGTTTCGGGGAGCAGTTCTTC | CASTPGLGGFGEQFF
NA | TRBD1 | TRBJ2-3 | TRBV5-6 | TGTGCCAGCAGCTACCTTGACAGGGAACTTGCAGATACGCAGTATTTT | CASSYLDRELADTQYF
NA | NA | TRBJ1-3 | TRBV2 | TGTGAAATAGTGTTAAGCTCTGGAAACACCATATATTTT | CEIVLSSGNTIYF
NA | NA | TRBJ2-7 | TRBV6-5 | TGTGCCAGCAGTTACGGCACTACCTACGAGCAGTACTTC | CASSYGTTYEQYF
few | NA | TRBJ2-1 | TRBV7-9 | TGTGCCAGCAACCCCCGGGGGTCTCGCTACAATGAGCAGTTCTTC | CASNPRGSRYNEQFF
NA | TRBD2 | TRBJ2-5 | TRBV5-1 | TGCGCCAGCAGCACGGGACTAGCGAACACCCAAGAGACCCAGTACTTC | CASSTGLANTQETQYF
once | NA | TRBJ2-2 | TRBV11-2 | TGTGCCACTGGTATAGGAGCCGTGGGCACCGGGGAGCTGTTTTTT | CATGIGAVGTGELFF
NA | TRBD1 | TRBJ2-7 | TRBV9 | TGTGCCAGCAGCGTAGCGGCAGGGGGCTTTTACGAGCAGTACTTC | CASSVAAGGFYEQYF
NA | TRBD2 | TRBJ2-3 | TRBV19 | TGTGCCAGTAGTATGCTAGCGGAAAGCACAGATACGCAGTATTTT | CASSMLAESTDTQYF
NA | TRBD2 | TRBJ2-2 | TRBV6-5 | TGTGCCAGCGGTCGGGAGGGTCGGGCCGGGGAGCTGTTTTTT | CASGREGRAGELFF
NA | NA | TRBJ1-1 | TRBV7-9 | TGTGCCAGCAGCCTTACAACAGGGACCTGGGGAGCTTTCTTT | CASSLTTGTWGAFF
NA | NA | TRBJ1-3 | TRBV28 | TGTGCCAGCGCCTCCGACAGACTCAGAAACACCATATATTTT | CASASDRLRNTIYF
NA | TRBD1 | TRBJ2-7 | TRBV6-5 | TGTGCCAGCAGTTACCAGGACAGGGGACCCTACGAGCAGTACTTC | CASSYQDRGPYEQYF
NA | NA | TRBJ2-7 | TRBV19 | TGTGCCAGTAGTTTACAGGGAAAGGGCTACGAGCAGTACTTC | CASSLQGKGYEQYF
NA | TRBD2 | TRBJ2-7 | TRBV28 | TGTGCCAGCAGTACTCCCGGGAGGACCTACGAGCAGTACTTC | CASSTPGRTYEQYF
NA | NA | TRBJ1-5 | TRBV7-9 | TGTGCCAGCAGCTTAGAACGAGGCGGTGCTCAAGTTGGTAATCAGCCCCAGCATTTT | CASSLERGGAQVGNQPQHF
NA | TRBD2 | TRBJ2-3 | TRBV3-1/TRBV3-2 | TGTGCCAGCAGCCGCAATCTAGCGGGAGGCACAGATACGCAGTATTTT | CASSRNLAGGTDTQYF
NA | TRBD1 | TRBJ2-1 | TRBV5-1 | TGCGCCAGCAGCTTTGGACAGGGGATGAATGAGCAGTTCTTC | CASSFGQGMNEQFF
once | NA | TRBJ1-1 | TRBV5-4 | TGTGCCAGCAGCTTGGAAATTAGGACGCTTTCCGAACGGGGTGAAGCTTTCTTT | CASSLEIRTLSERGEAFF
NA | NA | TRBJ2-1 | TRBV5-8 | TGTGCCAGCAGCCCCCGGGTAGTCCTAAATGAGCAGTTCTTC | CASSPRVVLNEQFF
NA | NA | TRBJ1-1 | TRBV12-3/TRBV12-4 | TGTGCCAGCAGTTTAACGGGGGACACTGAAGCTTTCTTT | CASSLTGDTEAFF
NA | TRBD1 | TRBJ2-1 | TRBV28 | TGTGCCAGCAGTTCACGGGGGCAGGGGGCAAGGGATGAGCAGTTCTTC | CASSSRGQGARDEQFF
NA | TRBD1 | TRBJ1-4 | TRBV27 | TGTGCCAGCAGTTTATCTTCCGGACAGGGCTCTAATGAAAAACTGTTTTTT | CASSLSSGQGSNEKLFF
NA | NA | TRBJ2-7 | TRBV4-3 | TGCGCCAGCAGCCCCCAGGACAGAGAATACGAGCAGTACTTC | CASSPQDREYEQYF
NA | NA | TRBJ1-1 | TRBV5-5 | TGTGCCAGCAGCTTTCACCCAGGGGTTGAAGCTTTCTTT | CASSFHPGVEAFF
NA | TRBD2 | TRBJ2-1 | TRBV28 | TGTGCCAGCAGCCAGCTAGCGGGATACAATGAGCAGTTCTTC | CASSQLAGYNEQFF
NA | TRBD1 | TRBJ2-1 | TRBV30 | TGTGCCGGGGGACAGGGTAGGAATGAGCAGTTCTTC | CAGGQGRNEQFF
NA | TRBD1 | TRBJ1-5 | TRBV5-1 | TGCGCCAGCAGCCTGACGACAGGGGGGAGCCAGCCCCAGCATTTT | CASSLTTGGSQPQHF
NA | NA | TRBJ2-5 | TRBV20-1 | TGCAGTGCTAGAGCGCAAGAGACCCAGTACTTC | CSARAQETQYF
NA | NA | TRBJ1-2 | TRBV2 | TGTGCCAGCAGCAGTGAGGGCCACTATGGCTACACCTTC | CASSSEGHYGYTF
NA | TRBD1 | TRBJ1-1 | TRBV7-2 | TGTGCCAGCAGCCCCAGGGGGAGGCAGGGGGGGAACACTGAAGCTTTCTTT | CASSPRGRQGGNTEAFF
NA | NA | TRBJ2-7 | TRBV21-1 | TGTGCCAGCAGCCTATTGACAGGGCACGAGCAGTACTTC | CASSLLTGHEQYF
NA | TRBD2 | TRBJ2-5 | TRBV28 | TGTGCCAGCAAGTTTGCTACTAGCGGGCCTTGGGAGACCCAGTACTTC | CASKFATSGPWETQYF
NA | TRBD1 | TRBJ2-7 | TRBV5-1 | TGCGCCAGCAGCTTACCGGGACAGTCGTACGAGCAGTACTTC | CASSLPGQSYEQYF
NA | NA | TRBJ2-7 | TRBV18 | TGTGCCAGCTCACCACAGGACAGCAGCCTCTCCGAGCAGTACTTC | CASSPQDSSLSEQYF
NA | TRBD2 | TRBJ2-7 | TRBV12-5 | TGTGCTAGTGGTTTGGTACCCCCGGGAGGGCGCTACGAGCAGTACTTC | CASGLVPPGGRYEQYF
NA | NA | TRBJ2-7 | TRBV5-4 | TGTGCCAGCAGCTTGGCCGGGTCCACCTACGAGCAGTACTTC | CASSLAGSTYEQYF
NA | TRBD2 | TRBJ2-3 | TRBV10-3 | TGTGCCATCGGGACTAGCGGGGCTAGCACAGATACGCAGTATTTT | CAIGTSGASTDTQYF
NA | TRBD1 | TRBJ1-2 | TRBV28 | TGTGCCAGCAGTCCCGACGCAGGGGGGTATGGCTACACCTTC | CASSPDAGGYGYTF
few | TRBD1 | TRBJ2-1 | TRBV5-1 | TGCGCCAGCATCCCGGGACAGAGCTCCTACAATGAGCAGTTCTTC | CASIPGQSSYNEQFF
NA | TRBD2 | TRBJ2-1 | TRBV7-3 | TGTGCCAGCAGCCTTGTAGCGGGAGGCCATGAGCAGTTCTTC | CASSLVAGGHEQFF
NA | NA | TRBJ1-5 | TRBV13 | TGTGCCAGCAGCTTCGGAGATCAGCCCCAGCATTTT | CASSFGDQPQHF
NA | TRBD2 | TRBJ2-2 | TRBV12-5 | TGTGCTAGTGGGGGAACTAGCGGGACAAACACCGGGGAGCTGTTTTTT | CASGGTSGTNTGELFF
NA | NA | TRBJ2-1 | TRBV28 | TGTGCCAGCACCCCTCCCCCGGGGAGCTCCTACAATGAGCAGTTCTTC | CASTPPPGSSYNEQFF
NA | NA | TRBJ1-6 | TRBV3-1/TRBV3-2 | TGTGCCAGCAGCTTCTTCCCCAGGGAAAAGGTTACGACCCTCCACTTT | CASSFFPREKVTTLHF
NA | TRBD1 | TRBJ2-7 | TRBV10-1 | TGCGCCAGCAGTGAGTCTTGGACAGGGGGCCGAGAGCAGTACTTC | CASSESWTGGREQYF
NA | TRBD1 | TRBJ2-7 | TRBV3-1/TRBV3-2 | TGTGCCAGCAGCCCAAGACAGGGTACCTACGAGCAGTACTTC | CASSPRQGTYEQYF
once | TRBD1 | TRBJ1-2 | TRBV3-1/TRBV3-2 | TGTGCCAGCAGCGGGACAGGGGGCGTGTACGGCTACACCTTC | CASSGTGGVYGYTF
NA | NA | TRBJ2-7 | TRBV30 | TGTGCCTGGAGCGTTGGTCTAGCCTACGAGCAGTACTTC | CAWSVGLAYEQYF
NA | NA | TRBJ1-4 | TRBV2 | TGTGCCAGCAGTGATCAAGTGAGGAGGGAAAAACTGTTTTTT | CASSDQVRREKLFF
NA | NA | TRBJ2-7 | TRBV25-1 | TGTGCCAGCAGTGCAGGCGAGCAGTACTTC | CASSAGEQYF
once | NA | TRBJ2-3 | TRBV3-1/TRBV3-2 | TGTGCCAGCAGTTCCGGACAGTCCACAGATACGCAGTATTTT | CASSSGQSTDTQYF